Following are 26 T cell receptor beta chains from one sample sequenced in a study of cytomegalovirus exposure and HLA in healthy donors. The PCR employed 60 Vbeta primers together with 13 Jbeta primers. The data were produced by immunoSEQ multiplex PCR, yet TCRdb's version contains in-frame clones alone and is incomplete. Recorded for this sample: 41,000 or so clones. Sequenced material: PBMCs. All receptors derive from a man aged 25-45 years in good health and CMV-seronegative.

The CDR3 region is CAWKIPGPGYYGYTF. CDR3 nucleotide sequence: TGTGCCTGGAAGATACCAGGCCCAGGGTACTATGGCTACACCTTC. J is TRBJ1-2 and V is TRBV30; perhaps TRBD1 as D (5 bases). Germline CDR1 reads GTSNPN; CDR2 reads SVGIG (reference sequence). Trimming removed 4 bases from V and 3 bases from J, with 18 bases in between. The CDR3 is made up of 15 amino acids.

The genes are TRBV11-2 and TRBJ2-7; 12 nucleotides line up with TRBD2. The germline V gene has CDR1 SGHAT and CDR2 FQNNGV. The CDR3 runs 19 residues. V gave up 5 bases and J gave up 6 bases; unmatched junction bases: 20. The CDR3 here is CASSIRPRLAGDLDAEQYF. DNA for the CDR3: TGTGCCAGCAGCATACGTCCCCGACTAGCGGGAGACTTGGACGCCGAGCAGTACTTC.

The CDR3 spells CATSRPTGGAQYF. The CDR3, as DNA: TGTGCCACCAGCAGACCTACAGGGGGAGCCCAGTACTTC. The J gene is TRBJ2-5, the V gene TRBV15; 8 bases agree with TRBD1. CDR3 length equals 13 residues. Germline values: CDR1 LNHNV, CDR2 YYDKDF (reference sequence). V shed 2 bases, J shed 9 bases, and the junction held 5 bases outside the gene matches.

This chain joins TRBV7-2 and TRBJ2-5; tentatively, D is TRBD1 (5 bases). The CDR3 extends over 14 amino acids. Germline V gene data show CDR1 as SGHTA and CDR2 as FQGNSA. V was trimmed by 1 base and J by 2 bases, leaving 8 bases between them. The DNA of the CDR3 is TGTGCCAGCAGCTTAGGGGGCTGGCAAGAGACCCAGTACTTC. Protein sequence: CASSLGGWQETQYF.

The chain employs TRBV14 and TRBJ2-5, with 9 nucleotides matching TRBD2. V lost 1 base to trimming and J lost 1 base; unmatched junction nucleotides: 7. The CDR3 is 17 residues long. Germline lookup yields CDR1 SGHDN and CDR2 FVKESK. DNA of the CDR3: TGTGCCAGCAGCCAAGGGGCTCTAGCGGGGCCCCAAGAGACCCAGTACTTC. Residues: CASSQGALAGPQETQYF. The variable domain in full, with the rest retrieved from reference TRBV14 and TRBJ2-5, is EAGVTQFPSHSVIEKGQTVTLRCDPISGHDNLYWYRRVMGKEIKFLLHFVKESKQDESGMPNNRFLAERTGGTYSTLKVQPAELEDSGVYFCASSQGALAGPQETQYFGPGTRLLVL.

V and J are TRBV6-1 and TRBJ2-1; possibly TRBD2 for D (6 bases). Germline V lookup: CDR1 MNHNS, CDR2 SASEGT. V was trimmed by 6 bases and J by 0 bases, leaving 12 bases between them. The CDR3 totals 15 residues. The CDR3 reads CASSGDLSSYNEQFF. The CDR3 region has the DNA TGTGCCAGCAGCGGGGACTTGAGCTCCTACAATGAGCAGTTCTTC.

The gene calls are TRBV30 and TRBJ2-7; 8 nucleotides match TRBD1. Looked up from germline, CDR1 is GTSNPN and CDR2 is SVGIG (reference sequence). J was trimmed by 0 bases and V by 5 bases; bases with no gene match: 3. This CDR3 is 13 amino acids long. The CDR3 is CAWSQGVSYEQYF. In nucleotides, the CDR3 is TGTGCCTGGTCACAGGGGGTCTCCTACGAGCAGTACTTC.

The DNA of the CDR3 is TGTGCCAGCAGCATCGACAGGGAGTACGAGCAGTACTTC. Its protein is CASSIDREYEQYF. V gene TRBV7-8 combines with J gene TRBJ2-7; TRBD1 agrees at 7 bases. The length of the CDR3 is 13 residues. The junction had 5 bases not matched to a gene; V was cut back by 5 bases and J by 4 bases. The germline gives CDR1 SGHVS, CDR2 FQNEAQ.

V gene TRBV6-6 combines with J gene TRBJ2-7; 7 bases match TRBD1. The CDR3 sequence is 14 residues long. V shed 4 bases and J 5 bases; nucleotides not matched to a gene: 8. The germline V gene encodes CDR1 MNHNY and CDR2 SVGAGI (reference sequence). CDR3: CASSSDRVWNEQYF. The CDR3 DNA follows: TGTGCCAGCAGTTCCGACAGGGTATGGAACGAGCAGTACTTC.

The chain employs TRBV2 and TRBJ1-5, with 8 bases that match TRBD1. This CDR3 is 16 amino acids long. The junction had 7 bases not matched to a gene; V was cut back by 4 bases and J by 2 bases. CDR1 and CDR2 (germline): SNHLY, FYNNEI. CDR3 sequence: CASSVPPGQGNQPQHF. CDR3 sequence (DNA): TGTGCCAGCAGTGTCCCTCCGGGACAGGGCAATCAGCCCCAGCATTTT.

The chain recombines TRBV7-9 with TRBJ2-7; a weak D match, TRBD1 (6 bases). V dropped 0 bases and J dropped 6 bases, with 15 bases sitting between them. Germline V gives CDR1 SEHNR, CDR2 FQNEAQ (reference sequence). The CDR3 has 15 amino acids. The CDR3 DNA reads as TGTGCCAGCAGCTTAGCAGGCCAGGGGATCGGCGAGCAGTACTTC. Translated, it gives CASSLAGQGIGEQYF. Based on the CDR3 plus reference TRBV7-9 and TRBJ2-7, the full variable domain is DTGVSQNPRHKITKRGQNVTFRCDPISEHNRLYWYRQTLGQGPEFLTYFQNEAQLEKSRLLSDRFSAERPKGSFSTLEIQRTEQGDSAMYLCASSLAGQGIGEQYFGPGTRLTVT.

The V and J genes are TRBV7-3 and TRBJ1-2; unclear D gene. The CDR3 is 15 amino acids. Trimming took 2 bases from V and 8 from J, leaving 18 bases between them. Looked up from germline, CDR1 is SGHTA and CDR2 is FQGTGA. This CDR3 is CASSLAAGMGSGYTF. The CDR3 DNA sequence: TGTGCCAGCAGCTTAGCGGCGGGGATGGGATCCGGCTACACCTTC.

The V call is TRBV5-5, the J call TRBJ1-1; possible D gene TRBD1, 5 bases. This CDR3 region has 14 residues. In germline, CDR1 is SGHKS, CDR2 YYEKEE (reference sequence). The V end lost 4 bases, the J end lost 6 bases, and 16 bases lay between the germline ends. The CDR3 loop is CASSHGATKAEAFF. The CDR3 region has the DNA TGTGCCAGCAGCCATGGGGCAACCAAGGCTGAAGCTTTCTTT.

The rearrangement links TRBV15 to TRBJ1-3, with 8 bases identical to TRBD1. Trimming cost V 0 bases and J 8 bases; bases outside gene matches: 6. Germline V gene sequence: CDR1 LNHNV, CDR2 YYDKDF (reference sequence). This CDR3 has 15 amino acids. In DNA, the CDR3 is TGTGCCACCAGCAGAGAGGACAGGGAGTGGGACACCATATATTTT. It translates to CATSREDREWDTIYF.

The rearrangement joins TRBV11-2 to TRBJ1-1; possible D gene TRBD1, 5 bases. The CDR3 sequence is 15 residues long. Trimming removed 5 bases at V and 2 bases at J, with 15 bases between. The germline V gene has CDR1 SGHAT and CDR2 FQNNGV. CDR3 loop: CASSPAGGVNTEAFF. The DNA of the CDR3 is TGTGCCAGCAGCCCTGCCGGGGGAGTTAACACTGAAGCTTTCTTT.

The chain couples TRBV25-1 to TRBJ1-6, with a possible D match to TRBD1 (5 bases). Germline assignment: CDR1 MGHDK and CDR2 SYGVNS. This CDR3 has 16 residues. Trimming took off 6 bases at V and 5 bases at J, with 17 bases between the two ends. The chain's CDR3 is CASSEVRTRDNSPLHF. The CDR3 DNA reads as TGTGCCAGCAGCGAAGTGCGGACACGCGATAATTCACCCCTCCACTTT. The full variable domain, its missing parts supplied by reference TRBV25-1 and TRBJ1-6, is EADIYQTPRYLVIGTGKKITLECSQTMGHDKMYWYQQDPGMELHLIHYSYGVNSTEKGDLSSESTVSRIRTEHFPLTLESARPSHTSQYLCASSEVRTRDNSPLHFGNGTRLTVT.

The chain has TRBV29-1 and TRBJ2-1; TRBD1 matches 7 bases. With V trimmed by 7 bases and J by 5 bases, 8 bases remained unmatched. The CDR3 runs 13 residues. Germline V gene sequence: CDR1 SQVTM, CDR2 ANQGSEA. For the CDR3, the DNA is TGCAGCGCCTCCCGGGACAGAGACAATGAGCAGTTCTTC. Protein: CSASRDRDNEQFF.

The chain recombines TRBV19 with TRBJ1-2; TRBD1 is a possible D gene (6 bases). Trimming pared 0 bases from V and 2 bases from J, leaving 13 bases between. Germline CDR1 reads LNHDA; CDR2 reads SQIVND (reference sequence). This CDR3 is built from 16 residues. CDR3 in amino acids: CASSIERGNGNYGYTF. The CDR3 DNA follows: TGTGCCAGTAGTATAGAGAGGGGGAACGGGAACTATGGCTACACCTTC.

The V and J genes are TRBV7-6 and TRBJ1-5; TRBD1 aligns across 8 bases. J lost 1 base, V lost 6 bases, and 5 bases had no gene match. CDR1 SGHVS and CDR2 FNYEAQ come from the germline V gene. There are 15 residues in the CDR3. The CDR3 region has the DNA TGTGCCAGCAGTTCATCAGGGGGCAGCAATCAGCCCCAGCATTTT. Its translation is CASSSSGGSNQPQHF.

V usage is TRBV7-2 and J usage is TRBJ2-1; possible D gene TRBD2, 6 bases. Germline CDR1 and CDR2: SGHTA and FQGNSA. V dropped 1 base and J dropped 7 bases, with 14 bases sitting between them. This CDR3 is built from 15 residues. The CDR3 DNA reads as TGTGCCAGCAGCTTAGTCCGGCGGGACGGAAATGAGCAGTTCTTC. Its translation: CASSLVRRDGNEQFF.

The gene calls are TRBV5-1 and TRBJ2-3; maybe TRBD1 (5 bases). V was clipped by 4 bases and J by 2 bases, with 17 bases between them. Germline loops: CDR1 SGHRS, CDR2 YFSETQ. The CDR3 sequence is 16 residues long. CDR3 region: CASSQTETKPTDTQYF. CDR3 DNA sequence: TGCGCCAGCAGCCAGACAGAAACTAAGCCCACAGATACGCAGTATTTT.

The chain employs TRBV6-1 and TRBJ1-5, with unresolved D. Trimming stripped 2 bases from V and 1 base from J, with 6 bases between. CDR3 length: 14 residues. Germline V gives CDR1 MNHNS, CDR2 SASEGT. The CDR3 reads CASSENLSNQPQHF. The CDR3 nucleotides are TGTGCCAGCAGTGAAAATTTAAGCAATCAGCCCCAGCATTTT.

The rearrangement links TRBV5-1 to TRBJ2-3; 7 bases are shared with TRBD2. Germline V gene lookup returns CDR1 SGHRS and CDR2 YFSETQ. V trimming: 0 bases; J trimming: 5 bases; junction bases outside the gene matches: 9. The CDR3 runs to 16 residues. CDR3 amino acids: CASSLDGGGPGDTQYF. The CDR3 coding sequence is TGCGCCAGCAGCTTGGATGGGGGAGGGCCTGGAGATACGCAGTATTTT.

This chain connects TRBV2 to TRBJ2-2, with TRBD1 matching 7 bases. The CDR3 totals 16 residues. Unmatched junction bases numbered 10, after V lost 4 bases and J lost 5 bases. CDR1 is SNHLY and CDR2 is FYNNEI in the germline V gene. CDR3 coding DNA: TGTGCCAGCAGTGGGTCAGGGGGTTCGGGGACCGGGGAGCTGTTTTTT. This translates into CASSGSGGSGTGELFF.

This clone registers medium-sized by frequency. This rearrangement joins TRBV2 to TRBJ1-2; unclear D gene. With 3 bases removed from V and 0 bases from J, the gap between germline ends came to 14 bases. Germline V gene lookup returns CDR1 SNHLY and CDR2 FYNNEI. The CDR3 has 16 amino acids. This chain's CDR3 is CASSDPNSGANYGYTF. CDR3 DNA: TGTGCCAGCAGTGACCCAAACTCGGGAGCTAACTATGGCTACACCTTC.

V and J are TRBV6-5 and TRBJ2-3; a possible D gene is TRBD1 (7 bases). Trimming removed 7 bases from V and 9 bases from J, with 20 bases in between. CDR1 is MNHEY and CDR2 is SVGAGI in the germline V gene. The CDR3 is made up of 14 amino acids. CDR3: CASNPQGGWRTQYF. In DNA, the CDR3 is TGTGCCAGCAACCCCCAGGGGGGATGGAGGACGCAGTATTTT.